This T cell receptor beta chain emerged from a study of blood T cell repertoires in COVID-19. Overall study context: PBMCs, B-cell-depleted T cells, or T cells were the source of the cDNA or gDNA that made up the material.

The V gene's germline CDR1 is LNHNV and CDR2 YYDKDF (reference sequence). The CDR3 covers 14 residues. The ends lost 7 bases at V and 7 bases at J; junction bases unmatched: 12. Seattle researchers signed up patients amid active infection and tracked them longitudinally. Authors' data handling: Nucleated cell number was recorded as an estimate derived from reference gene primer amplification. TCRdb's table, derived via immunoSEQ multiplex PCR, lists solely in-frame clones and lacks some. Clonal size and the V and J genes are those of that table, whereas D and trimming came from the DNA. The profile shows about 150,000 clones, roughly 93% of them singletons.

The chain links TRBV15 to TRBJ1-1; 7 nucleotides align to TRBD1. Input material: peripheral blood. This TCR derives from a man between 18 and 29 years old with COVID-19, enrolled during active disease. The CDR3 sequence: CATNKGAGSYEAFF. CDR3 nucleotide sequence: TGTGCCACCAATAAGGGGGCAGGTTCTTATGAAGCTTTCTTT.